This is a list of T cell receptor beta chains from one sample in a study of blood T cell repertoires in COVID-19. Libraries were prepared by immunoSEQ multiplex PCR; TCRdb keeps only in-frame clonotypes and omits some of them. The sample records roughly 130,000 clones, 70% to 85% being singletons. The sequencing input was peripheral blood. These receptors came from a woman aged 55-70 years with acute or convalescent COVID-19. The CDR3 runs from the conserved cysteine through the conserved F or W. The D gene is left open where the match is weak. Not all rows give a size; the values are once, few, many and, for expanded clones, a class.

d_call: TRBD1
clone_size: -
v_call: TRBV3-1/TRBV3-2
j_call: TRBJ1-1
cdr3_length: 15
cdr3_aa: CASSQGTGRNTEAFF
cdr3_nt: TGTGCCAGCAGCCAGGGGACAGGGCGGAACACTGAAGCTTTCTTT

d_call: TRBD1
clone_size: -
v_call: TRBV5-1
j_call: TRBJ1-3
cdr3_length: 16
cdr3_aa: CASSLAGTVSGNTIYF
cdr3_nt: TGCGCCAGCAGCTTGGCCGGGACAGTCTCTGGAAACACCATATATTTT

d_call: -
clone_size: -
v_call: TRBV11-3
j_call: TRBJ2-1
cdr3_length: 15
cdr3_aa: CASSLGSGSYNEQFF
cdr3_nt: TGTGCCAGCAGCTTAGGCAGCGGCTCCTACAATGAGCAGTTCTTC

d_call: TRBD1
clone_size: once
v_call: TRBV20-1
j_call: TRBJ1-1
cdr3_length: 11
cdr3_aa: CSASVGATGEF
cdr3_nt: TGCAGTGCTAGTGTGGGGGCCACAGGGGAGTTT

d_call: TRBD1
clone_size: -
v_call: TRBV19
j_call: TRBJ1-2
cdr3_length: 12
cdr3_aa: CASSTQGGSYTF
cdr3_nt: TGTGCCAGTAGCACACAGGGGGGCAGCTACACCTTC

d_call: TRBD1
clone_size: few
v_call: TRBV24-1
j_call: TRBJ1-2
cdr3_length: 16
cdr3_aa: CATSHGTGSPTNGYTF
cdr3_nt: TGTGCCACCAGTCACGGGACAGGGAGCCCTACTAATGGCTACACCTTC

d_call: -
clone_size: -
v_call: TRBV5-1
j_call: TRBJ1-2
cdr3_length: 12
cdr3_aa: CASSDGPGLVTF
cdr3_nt: TGCGCCAGCAGCGACGGACCGGGACTCGTCACCTTC

d_call: TRBD1
clone_size: few
v_call: TRBV4-1
j_call: TRBJ1-2
cdr3_length: 13
cdr3_aa: CASTPGGSYGYTF
cdr3_nt: TGCGCCAGCACACCAGGGGGCAGCTATGGCTACACCTTC

d_call: -
clone_size: -
v_call: TRBV7-9
j_call: TRBJ1-1
cdr3_length: 15
cdr3_aa: CASSLVGAVNTEAFF
cdr3_nt: TGTGCCAGCAGCTTGGTAGGGGCAGTGAACACTGAAGCTTTCTTT

d_call: TRBD1
clone_size: -
v_call: TRBV28
j_call: TRBJ1-2
cdr3_length: 13
cdr3_aa: CASNKQGMDGYTF
cdr3_nt: TGTGCCAGCAATAAACAGGGGATGGATGGCTACACCTTC